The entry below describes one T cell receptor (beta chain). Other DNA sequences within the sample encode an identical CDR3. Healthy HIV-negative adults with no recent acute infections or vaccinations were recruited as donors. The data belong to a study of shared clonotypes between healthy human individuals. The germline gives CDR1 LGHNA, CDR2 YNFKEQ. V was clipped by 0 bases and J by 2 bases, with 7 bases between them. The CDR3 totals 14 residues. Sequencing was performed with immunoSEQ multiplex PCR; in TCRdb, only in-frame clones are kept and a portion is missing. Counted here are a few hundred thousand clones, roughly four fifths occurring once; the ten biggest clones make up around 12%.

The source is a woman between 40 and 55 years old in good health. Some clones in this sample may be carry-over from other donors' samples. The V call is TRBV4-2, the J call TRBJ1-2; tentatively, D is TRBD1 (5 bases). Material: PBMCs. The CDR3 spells CASSQDRGNYGYTF. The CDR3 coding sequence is TGTGCCAGCAGCCAAGATCGGGGGAACTATGGCTACACCTTC.